This T cell receptor (beta chain) is drawn from a study of shared clonotypes between healthy human individuals. Whole-study results and caveats: Only blood was sampled, and tissue TCR repertoires likely differ from blood ones.

CD45RO-negative CD8 cells positively selected for CCR7 made up the naive population, which excluded terminally differentiated effector memory CD45RA+ cells. Concerning this clone itself: The target antigen is unknown. The same CDR3 can be traced to other DNA sequences in this sample.

The CDR3 is 14 amino acids. Per germline, CDR1 SGHNT and CDR2 YYREEE (reference sequence). Trimming removed 2 bases at V and 5 bases at J, with 13 bases between. Deep level was the assay's run setting. This table comes from immunoSEQ multiplex PCR, and its TCRdb copy is limited to in-frame clones, with some not included. Among some 1,900,000 clones, over 85% were seen once, and the ten largest hold 0.95% to 1.5%. The sample comprised naive CD8+ T cells sorted from blood. The chain employs TRBV5-4 and TRBJ2-5; TRBD2 might be the D (5 bases). The source of this sequence is a young man in good health. The CDR3 reads CASSLGGGEETQYF. The CDR3 DNA reads as TGTGCCAGCAGCTTAGGAGGCGGTGAGGAGACCCAGTACTTC. The full variable domain, completed using reference TRBV5-4 and TRBJ2-5, is ETGVTQSPTHLIKTRGQQVTLRCSSQSGHNTVSWYQQALGQGPQFIFQYYREEENGRGNFPPRFSGLQFPNYSSELNVNALELDDSALYLCASSLGGGEETQYFGPGTRLLVL.